A single T cell receptor beta chain is shown here with its context. Its antigen is not identified. With a J-beta primer mix and a sample-barcoded 5' primer, a second PCR ran about 7 to 12 cycles. TCRdb ran MiXCR on the 5' RACE reads and lists one entry per CDR3 protein. There are around 850,000 distinct CDR3 sequences in the sample; roughly 34% occur only once, and approximately 12% lies in the top ten. Drawing of peripheral blood yielded about 9.8 milliliters from each donor. Each sample gave at least 6.5 million isolated PBMCs. In germline, CDR1 is SGHVS, CDR2 FQNEAQ. Deletions cut 2 bases from V and 6 bases from J, with 12 bases between. The CDR3 contains 14 residues. This specimen comes from a study of blood T cells in healthy people across ages. Notes on the study in general: When set beside aged donors, long-lived donors presented more naive CD4+ cells and higher diversity. For the donors, CMV status was unknown and possibly confounded expanded clonotype changes.

The chain is built from TRBV7-8 and TRBJ2-3; D is unclear. The sequence derives from a man younger than 30 in good health. The sample comprised blood. The CDR3 nucleotides are TGTGCCAGCAGCTTATGGTCTAGGCCTGATACGCAGTATTTT. It specifies CASSLWSRPDTQYF.